This T cell receptor (beta chain) was found in a study of technical replicates of blood from several donors. On this clone itself: The sample carries other DNA sequences with the same CDR3.

Germline trimming cut 7 bases from V and 0 bases from J; bases unmatched to any gene: 9. The CDR3 loop spans 15 amino acids. Per the germline V gene, CDR1 is SGHRS and CDR2 is YFSETQ. The method was immunoSEQ multiplex PCR; TCRdb's version includes in-frame clones alone and lacks a portion of them. Here the sample spans 84,000 or so clones, roughly 94% being singletons. The sequence came from a human donor in good health. The sample was T cells isolated from PBMCs. The chain uses TRBV5-1 and TRBJ2-7, with 8 bases matching TRBD2. The CDR3 nucleotides are TGCGCCAGCTCCTTGGCTAGCGGGTCCTCCTACGAGCAGTACTTC. Translating gives CASSLASGSSYEQYF.